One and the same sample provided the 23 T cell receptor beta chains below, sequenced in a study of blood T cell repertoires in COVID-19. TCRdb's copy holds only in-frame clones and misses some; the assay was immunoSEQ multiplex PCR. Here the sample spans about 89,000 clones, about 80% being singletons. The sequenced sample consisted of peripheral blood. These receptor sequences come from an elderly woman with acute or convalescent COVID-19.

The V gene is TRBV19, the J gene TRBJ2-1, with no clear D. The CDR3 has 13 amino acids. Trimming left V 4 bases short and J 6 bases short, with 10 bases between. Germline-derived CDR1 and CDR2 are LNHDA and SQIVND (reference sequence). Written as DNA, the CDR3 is TGTGCCAGTAGTAGCGACTTAGCCAATGAGCAGTTCTTC. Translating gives CASSSDLANEQFF.

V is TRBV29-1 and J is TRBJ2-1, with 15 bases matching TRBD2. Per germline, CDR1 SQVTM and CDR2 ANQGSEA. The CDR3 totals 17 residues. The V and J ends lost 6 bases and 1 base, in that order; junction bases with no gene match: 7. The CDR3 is CSVRRTSGGASYNEQFF. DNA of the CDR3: TGCAGCGTAAGAAGGACTAGCGGGGGGGCGTCCTACAATGAGCAGTTCTTC.

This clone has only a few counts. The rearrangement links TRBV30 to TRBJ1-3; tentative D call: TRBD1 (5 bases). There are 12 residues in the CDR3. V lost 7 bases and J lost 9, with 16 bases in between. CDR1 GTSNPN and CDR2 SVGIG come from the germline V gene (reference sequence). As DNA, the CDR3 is TGTGCCTACGCGCCGGGGGGGGGCACCATATATTTT. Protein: CAYAPGGGTIYF. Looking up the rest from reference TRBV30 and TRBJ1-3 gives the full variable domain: SQTIHQWPATLVQPVGSPLSLECTVEGTSNPNLYWYRQAAGRGLQLLFYSVGIGQISSEVPQNLSASRPQDRQFILSSKKLLLSDSGFYLCAYAPGGGTIYFGEGSWLTVV.

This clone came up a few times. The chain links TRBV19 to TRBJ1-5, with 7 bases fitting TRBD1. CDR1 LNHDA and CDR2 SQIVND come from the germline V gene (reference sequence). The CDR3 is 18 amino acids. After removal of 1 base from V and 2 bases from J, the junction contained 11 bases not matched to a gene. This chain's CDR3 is CASSIGGQLSLGNQPQHF. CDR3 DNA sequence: TGTGCCAGTAGTATAGGGGGACAGCTCTCATTGGGCAATCAGCCCCAGCATTTT.

The CDR3 coding sequence is TGCAGCGTTAGGATTGGGCTTACCGGGGAGCTGTTTTTT. Amino acids: CSVRIGLTGELFF. The chain joins TRBV29-1 to TRBJ2-2; D is unclear. Germline assignment: CDR1 SQVTM and CDR2 ANQGSEA. Trimming cost V 5 bases and J 5 bases, with 12 bases left between them. There are 13 residues in the CDR3.

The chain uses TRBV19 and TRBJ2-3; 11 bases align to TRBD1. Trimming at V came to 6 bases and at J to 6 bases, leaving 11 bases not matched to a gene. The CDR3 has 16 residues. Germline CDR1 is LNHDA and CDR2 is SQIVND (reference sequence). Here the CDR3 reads CASSHWTGGAYDTQYF. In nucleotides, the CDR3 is TGTGCCAGTAGCCACTGGACAGGGGGCGCGTATGATACGCAGTATTTT.

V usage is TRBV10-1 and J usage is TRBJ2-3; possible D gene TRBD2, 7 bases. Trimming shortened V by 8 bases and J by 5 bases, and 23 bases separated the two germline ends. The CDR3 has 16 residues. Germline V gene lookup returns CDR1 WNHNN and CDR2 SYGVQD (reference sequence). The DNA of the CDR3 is TGCGCCAGCCCTGGGGGGGGGCCGTTGCACGAAGATACGCAGTATTTT. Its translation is CASPGGGPLHEDTQYF.

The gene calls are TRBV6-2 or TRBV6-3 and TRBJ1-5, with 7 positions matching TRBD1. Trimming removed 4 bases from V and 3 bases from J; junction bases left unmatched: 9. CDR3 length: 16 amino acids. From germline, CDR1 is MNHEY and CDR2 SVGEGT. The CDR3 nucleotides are TGTGCCAGCAGTTTAATGGGGGACAGCAACAATCAGCCCCAGCATTTT. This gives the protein CASSLMGDSNNQPQHF.

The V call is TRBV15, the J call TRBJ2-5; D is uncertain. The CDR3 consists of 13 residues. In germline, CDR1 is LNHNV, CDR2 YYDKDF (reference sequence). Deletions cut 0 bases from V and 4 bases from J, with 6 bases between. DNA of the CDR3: TGTGCCACCAGCAGAGATTTCGTAGAGACCCAGTACTTC. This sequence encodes CATSRDFVETQYF.

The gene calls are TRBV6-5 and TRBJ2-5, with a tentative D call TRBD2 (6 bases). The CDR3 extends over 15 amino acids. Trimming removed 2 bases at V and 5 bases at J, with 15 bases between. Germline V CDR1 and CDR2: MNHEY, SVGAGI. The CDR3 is CASSYQTAGAETQYF. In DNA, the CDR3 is TGTGCCAGCAGTTACCAAACAGCGGGCGCGGAGACCCAGTACTTC.

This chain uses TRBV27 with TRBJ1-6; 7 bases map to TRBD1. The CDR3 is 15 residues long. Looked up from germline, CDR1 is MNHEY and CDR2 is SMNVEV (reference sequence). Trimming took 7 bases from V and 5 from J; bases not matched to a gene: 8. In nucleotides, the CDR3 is TGTGCCAGCACTACCGACAGGGCCGATAATTCACCCCTCCACTTT. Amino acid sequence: CASTTDRADNSPLHF.

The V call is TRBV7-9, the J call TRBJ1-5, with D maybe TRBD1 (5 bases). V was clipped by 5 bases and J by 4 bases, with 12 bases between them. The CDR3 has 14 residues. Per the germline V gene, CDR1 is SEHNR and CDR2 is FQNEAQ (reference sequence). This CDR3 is CASSPLGGNQPQHF. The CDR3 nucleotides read TGTGCCAGCAGCCCTCTCGGGGGGAATCAGCCCCAGCATTTT. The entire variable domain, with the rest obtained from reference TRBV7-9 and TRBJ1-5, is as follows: DTGVSQNPRHKITKRGQNVTFRCDPISEHNRLYWYRQTLGQGPEFLTYFQNEAQLEKSRLLSDRFSAERPKGSFSTLEIQRTEQGDSAMYLCASSPLGGNQPQHFGDGTRLSIL.

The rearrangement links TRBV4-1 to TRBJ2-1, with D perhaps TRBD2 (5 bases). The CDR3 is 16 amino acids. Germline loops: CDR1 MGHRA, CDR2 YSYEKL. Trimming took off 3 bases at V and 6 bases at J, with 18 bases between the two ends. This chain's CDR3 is CASSHSPRTPTNEQFF. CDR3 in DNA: TGCGCCAGCAGCCACTCCCCCCGGACTCCAACCAATGAGCAGTTCTTC.

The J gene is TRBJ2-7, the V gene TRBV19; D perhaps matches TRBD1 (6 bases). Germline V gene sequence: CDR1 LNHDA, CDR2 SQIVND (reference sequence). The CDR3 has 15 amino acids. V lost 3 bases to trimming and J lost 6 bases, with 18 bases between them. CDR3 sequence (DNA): TGTGCCAGTAGTATTGGCGCAGGGGTTCGTGGCGAGCAGTACTTC. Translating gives CASSIGAGVRGEQYF. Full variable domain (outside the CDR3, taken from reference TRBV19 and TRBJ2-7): DGGITQSPKYLFRKEGQNVTLSCEQNLNHDAMYWYRQDPGQGLRLIYYSQIVNDFQKGDIAEGYSVSREKKESFPLTVTSAQKNPTAFYLCASSIGAGVRGEQYFGPGTRLTVT.

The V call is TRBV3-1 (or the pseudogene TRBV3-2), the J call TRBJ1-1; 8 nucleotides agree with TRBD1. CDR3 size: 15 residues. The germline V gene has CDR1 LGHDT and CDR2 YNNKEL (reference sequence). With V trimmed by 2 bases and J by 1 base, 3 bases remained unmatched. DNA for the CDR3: TGTGCCAGCAGCCAACAGGGGGCGGGGAACACTGAAGCTTTCTTT. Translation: CASSQQGAGNTEAFF.

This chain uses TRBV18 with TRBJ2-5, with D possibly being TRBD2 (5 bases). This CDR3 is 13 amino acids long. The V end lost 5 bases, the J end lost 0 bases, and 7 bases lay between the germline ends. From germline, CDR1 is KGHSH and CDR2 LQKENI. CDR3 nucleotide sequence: TGTGCCAGCTCATCGGACTACCAAGAGACCCAGTACTTC. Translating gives CASSSDYQETQYF.

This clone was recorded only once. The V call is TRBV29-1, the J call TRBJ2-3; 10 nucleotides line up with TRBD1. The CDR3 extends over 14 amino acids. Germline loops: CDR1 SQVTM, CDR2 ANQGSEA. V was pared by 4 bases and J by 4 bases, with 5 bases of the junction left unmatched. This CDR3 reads CSVALGQGPDTQYF. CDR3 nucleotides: TGCAGCGTTGCTTTGGGACAGGGGCCAGATACGCAGTATTTT.

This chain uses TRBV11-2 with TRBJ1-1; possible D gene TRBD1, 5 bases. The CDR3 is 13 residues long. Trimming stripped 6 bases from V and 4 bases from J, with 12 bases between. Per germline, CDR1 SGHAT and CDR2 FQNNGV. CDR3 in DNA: TGTGCCAGCAGACGCGTAGGGGCCACTGAAGCTTTCTTT. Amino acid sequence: CASRRVGATEAFF.

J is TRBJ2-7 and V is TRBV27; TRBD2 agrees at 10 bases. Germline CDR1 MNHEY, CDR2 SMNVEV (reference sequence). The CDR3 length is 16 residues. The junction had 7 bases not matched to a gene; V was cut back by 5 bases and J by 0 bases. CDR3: CASSAGLAGGSYEQYF. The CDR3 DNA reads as TGTGCCAGCAGTGCTGGATTAGCGGGGGGCTCCTACGAGCAGTACTTC.

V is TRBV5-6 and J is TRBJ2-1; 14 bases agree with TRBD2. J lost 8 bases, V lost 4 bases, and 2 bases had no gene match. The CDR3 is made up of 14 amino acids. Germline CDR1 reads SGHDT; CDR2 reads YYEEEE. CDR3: CASSGTSGRHEQFF. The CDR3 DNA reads TGTGCCAGCAGCGGGACTAGCGGGAGACATGAGCAGTTCTTC.

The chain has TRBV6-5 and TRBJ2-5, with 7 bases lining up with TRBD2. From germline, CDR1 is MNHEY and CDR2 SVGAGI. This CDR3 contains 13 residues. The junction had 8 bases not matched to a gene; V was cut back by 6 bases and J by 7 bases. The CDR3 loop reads CASSQRGRGTQYF. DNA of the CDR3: TGTGCCAGCAGCCAGCGGGGCCGGGGGACCCAGTACTTC.

The CDR3 protein is CASSLGLAGAETQYF. DNA for the CDR3: TGTGCCAGCAGCTTGGGGCTAGCGGGAGCCGAGACCCAGTACTTC. This chain uses TRBV5-6 with TRBJ2-5; TRBD2 matches at 10 bases. V lost 0 bases and J lost 5; bases outside the gene matches: 4. This CDR3 contains 15 residues. CDR1 is SGHDT, CDR2 YYEEEE, per germline. Drawing the rest from reference TRBV5-6 and TRBJ2-5, the complete variable domain is DAGVTQSPTHLIKTRGQQVTLRCSPKSGHDTVSWYQQALGQGPQFIFQYYEEEERQRGNFPDRFSGHQFPNYSSELNVNALLLGDSALYLCASSLGLAGAETQYFGPGTRLLVL.

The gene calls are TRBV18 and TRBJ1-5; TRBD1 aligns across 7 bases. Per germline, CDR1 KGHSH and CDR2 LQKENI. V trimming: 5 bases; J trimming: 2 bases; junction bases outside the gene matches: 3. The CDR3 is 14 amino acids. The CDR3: CASSTGDGNQPQHF. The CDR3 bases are TGTGCCAGCTCAACAGGGGACGGCAATCAGCCCCAGCATTTT.